The entry below gives a single T cell receptor beta chain sequence along with its context. This record comes from a study of T cell changes during pregnancy in multiple sclerosis. The CDR3 loop spans 15 amino acids. V lost 4 bases, J lost 2 bases, and 8 bases stayed unmatched. CDR1 is LGHNA and CDR2 is YSLEER in the germline V gene. The data were produced by immunoSEQ multiplex PCR, yet TCRdb's version contains in-frame clones alone and is incomplete. The sample lists around 34,000 clones; 90% were seen once. This clonotype was obtained from a female donor with multiple sclerosis, enrolled in a pregnancy study. V gene TRBV4-3 combines with J gene TRBJ2-7; 7 nucleotides line up with TRBD1. Sequencing used CD8+ T cells from peripheral blood mononuclear cells, obtained before pregnancy. The CDR3 DNA sequence: TGCGCCAGCAGCCGGAGACAGGGTTCCACCTACGAGCAGTACTTC. This encodes CASSRRQGSTYEQYF.